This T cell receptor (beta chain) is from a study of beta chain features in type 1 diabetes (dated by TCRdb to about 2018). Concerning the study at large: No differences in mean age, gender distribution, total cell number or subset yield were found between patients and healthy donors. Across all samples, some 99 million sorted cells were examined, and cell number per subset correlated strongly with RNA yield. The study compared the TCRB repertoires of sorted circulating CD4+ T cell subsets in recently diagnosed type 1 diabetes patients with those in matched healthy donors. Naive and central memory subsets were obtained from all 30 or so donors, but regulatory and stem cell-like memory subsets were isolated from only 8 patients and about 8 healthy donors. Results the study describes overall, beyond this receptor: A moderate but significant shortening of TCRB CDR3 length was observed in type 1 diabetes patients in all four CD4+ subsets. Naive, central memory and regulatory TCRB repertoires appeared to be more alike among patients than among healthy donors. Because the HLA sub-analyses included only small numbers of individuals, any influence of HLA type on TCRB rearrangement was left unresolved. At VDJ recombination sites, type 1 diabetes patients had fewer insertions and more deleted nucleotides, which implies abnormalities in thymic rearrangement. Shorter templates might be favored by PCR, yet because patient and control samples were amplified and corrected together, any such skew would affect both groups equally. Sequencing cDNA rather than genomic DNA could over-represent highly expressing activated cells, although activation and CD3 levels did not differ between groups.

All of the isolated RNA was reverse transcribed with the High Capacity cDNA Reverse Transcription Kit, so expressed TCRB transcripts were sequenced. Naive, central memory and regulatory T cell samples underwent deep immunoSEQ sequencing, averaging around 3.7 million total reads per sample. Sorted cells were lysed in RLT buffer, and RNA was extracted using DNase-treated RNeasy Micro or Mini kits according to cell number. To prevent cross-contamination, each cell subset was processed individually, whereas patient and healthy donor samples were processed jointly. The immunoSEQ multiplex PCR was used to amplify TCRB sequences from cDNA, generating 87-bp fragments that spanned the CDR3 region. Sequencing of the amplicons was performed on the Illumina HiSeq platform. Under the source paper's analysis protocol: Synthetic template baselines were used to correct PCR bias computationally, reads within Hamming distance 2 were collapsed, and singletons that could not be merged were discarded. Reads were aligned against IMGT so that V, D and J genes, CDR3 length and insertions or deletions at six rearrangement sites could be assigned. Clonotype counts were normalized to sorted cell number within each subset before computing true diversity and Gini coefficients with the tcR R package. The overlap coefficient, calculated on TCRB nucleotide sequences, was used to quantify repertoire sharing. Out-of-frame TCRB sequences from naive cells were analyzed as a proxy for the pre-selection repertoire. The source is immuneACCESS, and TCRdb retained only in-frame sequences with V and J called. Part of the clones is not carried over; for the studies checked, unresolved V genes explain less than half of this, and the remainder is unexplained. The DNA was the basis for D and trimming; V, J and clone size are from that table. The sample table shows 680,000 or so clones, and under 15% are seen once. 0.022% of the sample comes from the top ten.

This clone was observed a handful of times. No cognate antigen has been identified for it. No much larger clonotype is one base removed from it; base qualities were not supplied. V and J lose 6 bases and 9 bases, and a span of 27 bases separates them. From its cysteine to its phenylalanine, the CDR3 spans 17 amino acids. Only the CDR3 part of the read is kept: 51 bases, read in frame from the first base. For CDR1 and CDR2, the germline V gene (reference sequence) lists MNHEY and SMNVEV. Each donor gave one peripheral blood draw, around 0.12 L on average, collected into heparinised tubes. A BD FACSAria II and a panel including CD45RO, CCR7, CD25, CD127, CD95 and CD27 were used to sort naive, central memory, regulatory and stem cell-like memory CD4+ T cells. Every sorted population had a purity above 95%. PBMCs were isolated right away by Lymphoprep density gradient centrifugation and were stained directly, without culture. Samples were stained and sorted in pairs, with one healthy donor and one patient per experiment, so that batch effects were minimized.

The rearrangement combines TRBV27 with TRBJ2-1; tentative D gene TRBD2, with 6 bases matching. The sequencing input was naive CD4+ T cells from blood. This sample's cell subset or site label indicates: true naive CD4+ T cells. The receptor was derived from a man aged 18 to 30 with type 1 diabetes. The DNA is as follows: TGTGCCAGCAGCTCTGGGGGGAGCAGACCCTCACGGGTTGAGCAGTTCTTC. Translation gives CASSSGGSRPSRVEQFF.